This entry features one T cell receptor (beta chain) sequence. The antigen remains undetermined. The sample is drawn from a study of Graves' ophthalmopathy and Graves' hyperthyroidism. Findings of the study overall: Blood also held most thyroid clonotypes expanded above 0.001 frequency. The model's prediction of ophthalmopathy progression had about 70% sensitivity and 72% to 85% specificity.

CDR1 is SGHRS and CDR2 is YFSETQ in the germline V gene. The CDR3 sequence is 14 residues long. Trimming removed 3 bases at V and 7 bases at J, with 11 bases between. From RNA, the CDR3 regions of TCR beta chains were amplified and sequenced. HTBI primers were employed in first-round RT-PCR, then a second-round multiplex PCR followed. TCRdb itself ran the multiplex PCR reads through MiXCR, one entry per CDR3 protein. The data hold a few hundred thousand distinct CDR3 sequences, with roughly 40% observed a single time. Certain patients, namely those with other autoimmune diseases, uncontrolled infections, pregnancy or lactation, were excluded.

Sequencing was carried out using peripheral blood or thyroid tissue (not recorded which). This clonotype originated in an adult man with Graves' hyperthyroidism. The chain joins TRBV5-1 to TRBJ1-6; D possibly corresponds to TRBD1 (5 bases). In nucleotides, the CDR3 is TGCGCCAGCAGCTCTGGACGGGGGAATTCACCCCTCCACTTT. As protein: CASSSGRGNSPLHF.